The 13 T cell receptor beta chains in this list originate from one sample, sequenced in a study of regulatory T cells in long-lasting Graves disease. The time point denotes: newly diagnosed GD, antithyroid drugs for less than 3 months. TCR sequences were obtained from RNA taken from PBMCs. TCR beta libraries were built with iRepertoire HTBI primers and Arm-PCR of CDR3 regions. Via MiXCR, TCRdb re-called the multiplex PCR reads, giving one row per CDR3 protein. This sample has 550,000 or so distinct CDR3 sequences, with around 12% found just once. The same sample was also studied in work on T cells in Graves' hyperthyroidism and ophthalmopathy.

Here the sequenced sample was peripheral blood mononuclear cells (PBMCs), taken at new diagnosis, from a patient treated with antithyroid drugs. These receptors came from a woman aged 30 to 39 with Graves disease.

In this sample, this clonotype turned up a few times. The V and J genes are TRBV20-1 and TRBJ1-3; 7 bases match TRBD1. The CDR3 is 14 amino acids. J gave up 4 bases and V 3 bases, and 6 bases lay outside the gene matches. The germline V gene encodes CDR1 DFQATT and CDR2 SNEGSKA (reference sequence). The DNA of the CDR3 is TGCAGTGCTAGGCATCGACAGGGAGGAAACACCATATATTTT. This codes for CSARHRQGGNTIYF.

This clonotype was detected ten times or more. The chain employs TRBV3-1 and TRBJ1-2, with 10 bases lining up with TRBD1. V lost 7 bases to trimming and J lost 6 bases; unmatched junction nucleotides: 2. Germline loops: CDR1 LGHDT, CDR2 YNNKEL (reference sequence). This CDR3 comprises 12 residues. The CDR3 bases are TGTGCCAGCATTGGGACAGGGGATGGCTACACCTTC. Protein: CASIGTGDGYTF.

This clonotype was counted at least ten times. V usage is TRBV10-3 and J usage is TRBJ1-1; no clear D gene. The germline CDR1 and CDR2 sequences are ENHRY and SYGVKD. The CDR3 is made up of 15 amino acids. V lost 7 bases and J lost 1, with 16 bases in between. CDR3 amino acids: CAIKSAEGQNTEAFF. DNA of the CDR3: TGTGCCATCAAAAGCGCTGAAGGGCAGAACACTGAAGCTTTCTTT.

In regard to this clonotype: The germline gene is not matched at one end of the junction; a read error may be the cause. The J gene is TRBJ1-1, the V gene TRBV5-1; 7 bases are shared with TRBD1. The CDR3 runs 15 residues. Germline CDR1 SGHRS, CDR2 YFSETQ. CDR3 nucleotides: TGCGCCAGCAGCGCGCTGGGACAGCTGGGGACTGATGCTTTCTTT. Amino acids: CASSALGQLGTDAFF.

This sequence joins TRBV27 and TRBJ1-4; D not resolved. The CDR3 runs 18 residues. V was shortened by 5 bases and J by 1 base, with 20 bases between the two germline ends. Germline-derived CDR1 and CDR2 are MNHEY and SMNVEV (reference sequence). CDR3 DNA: TGTGCCAGCAGTCCCACCCTGCTTCAAATTCGAACTAATGAAAAACTGTTTTTT. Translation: CASSPTLLQIRTNEKLFF.

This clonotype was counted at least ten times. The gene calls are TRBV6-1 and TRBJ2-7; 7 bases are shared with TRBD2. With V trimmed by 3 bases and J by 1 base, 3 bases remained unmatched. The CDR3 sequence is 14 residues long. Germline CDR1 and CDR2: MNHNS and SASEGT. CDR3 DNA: TGTGCCAGCAGTGAGCGGGACTATTCCTACGAGCAGTACTTC. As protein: CASSERDYSYEQYF.

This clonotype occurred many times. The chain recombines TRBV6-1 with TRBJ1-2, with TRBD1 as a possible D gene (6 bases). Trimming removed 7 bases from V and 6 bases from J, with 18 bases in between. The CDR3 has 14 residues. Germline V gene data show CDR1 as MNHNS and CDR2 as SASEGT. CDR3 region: CASTNRGHGDGYTF. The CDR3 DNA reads TGTGCCAGCACAAACCGGGGACACGGGGATGGCTACACCTTC.

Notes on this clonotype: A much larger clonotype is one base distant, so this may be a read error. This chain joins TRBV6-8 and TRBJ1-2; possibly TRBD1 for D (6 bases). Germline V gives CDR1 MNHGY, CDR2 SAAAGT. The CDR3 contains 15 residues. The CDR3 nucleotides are TGTGCCAGCAGTCCCCGGGGGCGCGTTGACTATGGCTGCACCTTC. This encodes CASSPRGRVDYGCTF.

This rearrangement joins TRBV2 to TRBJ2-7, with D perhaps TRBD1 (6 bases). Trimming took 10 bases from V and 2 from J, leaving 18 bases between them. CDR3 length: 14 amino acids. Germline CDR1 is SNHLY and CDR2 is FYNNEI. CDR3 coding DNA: TGTGCCATTCGCAGGGGCGGCCTTACCTACGAGCAGTACTTC. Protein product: CAIRRGGLTYEQYF.

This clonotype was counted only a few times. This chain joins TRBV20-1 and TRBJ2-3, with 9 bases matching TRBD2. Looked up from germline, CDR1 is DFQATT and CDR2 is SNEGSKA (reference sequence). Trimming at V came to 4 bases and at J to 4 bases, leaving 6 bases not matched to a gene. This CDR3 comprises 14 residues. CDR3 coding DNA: TGCAGTGCTACCCCAGCGGGAGGTTCAGATACGCAGTATTTT. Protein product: CSATPAGGSDTQYF.

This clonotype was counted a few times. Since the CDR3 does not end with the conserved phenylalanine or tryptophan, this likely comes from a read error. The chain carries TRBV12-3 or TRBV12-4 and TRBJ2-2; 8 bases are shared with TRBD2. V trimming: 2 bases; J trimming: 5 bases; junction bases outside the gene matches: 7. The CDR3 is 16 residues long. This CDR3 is CASSLFIAGGTGELFS. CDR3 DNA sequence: TGTGCCAGCAGTTTATTTATTGCGGGAGGAACCGGGGAGCTGTTTTCT.

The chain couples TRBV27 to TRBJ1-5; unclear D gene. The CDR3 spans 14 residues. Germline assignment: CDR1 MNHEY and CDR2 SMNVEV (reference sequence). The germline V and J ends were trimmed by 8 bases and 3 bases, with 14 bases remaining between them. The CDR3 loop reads CASRLGGYNQPQHF. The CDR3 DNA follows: TGTGCCAGCCGCCTAGGTGGGTACAATCAGCCCCAGCATTTT.

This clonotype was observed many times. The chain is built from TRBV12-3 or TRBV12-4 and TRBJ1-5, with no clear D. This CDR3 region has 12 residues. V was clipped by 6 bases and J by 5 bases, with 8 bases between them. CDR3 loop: CASSSGYQPQHF. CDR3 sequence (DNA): TGTGCCAGCAGCTCCGGCTATCAGCCCCAGCATTTT.